Listed below are T cell receptor beta chains from one sample, sequenced in a study of T-cell reconstitution after alpha-beta-depleted transplantation in children. TCRdb recomputed calls from the PCR reads with MiXCR, one row per CDR3 protein. The sample carries hundreds of thousands of distinct CDR3 sequences, around 13% recorded once. The sample consisted of PBMCs, taken before TCRalphabeta/CD19-depleted stem cell transplant. These receptors were collected from a girl aged 2 to 10 with congenital amegakaryocytic thrombocytopenia, due to receive a stem cell transplant. Each CDR3 is given with its conserved first and last residue. Expanded clones are given a class, and other clones once, few, many or no size at all.

abundance: many
v_gene: TRBV20-1
CDR3aa: CSAREGGGLGTDTQYF

abundance: many
v_gene: TRBV6-1
CDR3aa: CASTLGQGEDTQYF

abundance: .
v_gene: TRBV27
CDR3aa: CASSPYPGTSSSYEQYF

abundance: .
v_gene: TRBV7-9
CDR3aa: CASSFRERRETQYF

abundance: many
v_gene: TRBV5-1
CDR3aa: CASSSGQGHFDNYGYTF

abundance: few
v_gene: TRBV11-1
CDR3aa: CASSRDQVTSGFYNEQFF

abundance: many
v_gene: TRBV5-6
CDR3aa: CASSSTGTSRTDTQYF

abundance: few
v_gene: TRBV5-1
CDR3aa: CASSTNREATEAFF

abundance: .
v_gene: TRBV15
CDR3aa: CATSGTGTRTDTQYF

abundance: many
v_gene: TRBV12-3/TRBV12-4
CDR3aa: CASARSGTIYF

abundance: .
v_gene: TRBV18
CDR3aa: CASSPLNRNTEAFF

abundance: .
v_gene: TRBV10-2
CDR3aa: CASSETADTQYF

abundance: .
v_gene: TRBV29-1
CDR3aa: CSGVTDSYEQYF

abundance: .
v_gene: TRBV7-2
CDR3aa: CASSLKVLYFSYNEQFF

abundance: .
v_gene: TRBV28
CDR3aa: CASRWDGSSTEAFF

abundance: few
v_gene: TRBV14
CDR3aa: CASSHSRDPYNEQFF

abundance: .
v_gene: TRBV20-1
CDR3aa: CSARPPWGSTGELFF

abundance: many
v_gene: TRBV5-1
CDR3aa: CASSLGLAGEEETQYF

abundance: once
v_gene: TRBV5-1
CDR3aa: CASSLVRGRAPEAFF

abundance: .
v_gene: TRBV20-1
CDR3aa: CSASPTSGGSYEQYF

abundance: .
v_gene: TRBV7-8
CDR3aa: CASSPTTGAMTVTGELFF

abundance: .
v_gene: TRBV20-1
CDR3aa: CSASTPNQPQHF

abundance: .
v_gene: TRBV5-1
CDR3aa: CASSENDRNQPQHF

abundance: .
v_gene: TRBV29-1
CDR3aa: CSVVGSGANVLTF

abundance: many
v_gene: TRBV6-4
CDR3aa: CASSDSGLAGEEQFF

abundance: .
v_gene: TRBV20-1
CDR3aa: CSARTSGTQTQYF

abundance: many
v_gene: TRBV20-1
CDR3aa: CSAKTGGYPRGNEQFF

abundance: many
v_gene: TRBV5-1
CDR3aa: CASSPTSTGELFF

abundance: few
v_gene: TRBV5-1
CDR3aa: CASSPEWLAKNIQYF

abundance: many
v_gene: TRBV10-3
CDR3aa: CAISETDNEQFF

abundance: few
v_gene: TRBV5-5
CDR3aa: CASSSPDSREQFF

abundance: many
v_gene: TRBV12-5
CDR3aa: CASGLAAGFGEQYF

abundance: few
v_gene: TRBV27
CDR3aa: CASRHRLGVNTGELFF

abundance: many
v_gene: TRBV7-7
CDR3aa: CASSPELAGVGEQFF

abundance: .
v_gene: TRBV11-2
CDR3aa: CASSPLTALVETQYF

abundance: many
v_gene: TRBV4-1
CDR3aa: CASSQVLSALETQYF

abundance: few
v_gene: TRBV5-1
CDR3aa: CASSKRQGGYEQYF

abundance: .
v_gene: TRBV20-1
CDR3aa: CSARDMAELYNEQFF

abundance: .
v_gene: TRBV3-1
CDR3aa: CASSQEIGDLGEQFF

abundance: .
v_gene: TRBV20-1
CDR3aa: CSASHRSGYTF

abundance: many
v_gene: TRBV5-1
CDR3aa: CASSLDGRKDNEQFF

abundance: few
v_gene: TRBV7-9
CDR3aa: CASSSRPGQRNNEQFF

abundance: many
v_gene: TRBV5-1
CDR3aa: CASSRPKNGRFYEQYF

abundance: many
v_gene: TRBV20-1
CDR3aa: CSAPGRRGAYEQYF

abundance: many
v_gene: TRBV4-1
CDR3aa: CASSPYLAGETQYF

abundance: .
v_gene: TRBV9
CDR3aa: CASSVAGDYTYEQYF